Listed below are T cell receptor beta chains from one sample, sequenced in a study of cytomegalovirus exposure and HLA in healthy donors. The protocol was immunoSEQ multiplex PCR, while the TCRdb copy is restricted to in-frame clones and leaves out a portion. The data contain about 150,000 clones, roughly 83% of them singletons. Sequencing input: PBMCs. These TCRs come from a human donor in good health. The CDR3 runs from the conserved cysteine through the conserved F or W. The D gene is left open where the match is weak. Expanded clones are given a class, and other clones once, few, many or no size at all.

d_call,j_call,v_call,clone_size,cdr3_aa,cdr3_nt
-,TRBJ2-2,TRBV11-1,-,CASSLLWGGAGTGELFF,TGTGCCAGCAGCTTATTGTGGGGGGGCGCTGGCACCGGGGAGCTGTTTTTT
TRBD2,TRBJ2-1,TRBV25-1,-,CASSVDSGHYNEQFF,TGTGCCAGCAGTGTCGATAGCGGGCATTACAATGAGCAGTTCTTC
TRBD1,TRBJ1-5,TRBV6-5,-,CASSPRGQSQPQHF,TGTGCCAGCAGCCCGAGGGGGCAGAGTCAGCCCCAGCATTTT
TRBD1,TRBJ1-1,TRBV28,once,CASSLSTGEKTEAFF,TGTGCCAGCAGTTTAAGTACAGGGGAGAAGACTGAAGCTTTCTTT
TRBD1,TRBJ2-1,TRBV6-6,-,CASSDRGTNEQFF,TGTGCCAGCAGCGACAGGGGGACCAATGAGCAGTTCTTC
TRBD1,TRBJ2-6,TRBV5-1,few,CASSFQQGIGANVLTF,TGCGCCAGCAGCTTTCAACAGGGGATTGGGGCCAACGTCCTGACTTTC
TRBD2,TRBJ2-1,TRBV4-3,-,CASSQSGLAGTTPDEQFF,TGCGCCAGCAGCCAATCAGGACTAGCGGGAACCACTCCCGACGAGCAGTTCTTC
TRBD2,TRBJ2-1,TRBV25-1,-,CASSELQREDNNEQFF,TGTGCCAGCAGTGAATTACAGCGGGAGGACAACAATGAGCAGTTCTTC
-,TRBJ1-3,TRBV9,once,CASKSGNTIYF,TGTGCCAGTAAATCTGGAAACACCATATATTTT
TRBD2,TRBJ2-3,TRBV7-9,-,CASSLFPSGFTSTDTQYF,TGTGCCAGCAGCTTATTTCCTAGCGGGTTTACTAGCACAGATACGCAGTATTTT
-,TRBJ1-1,TRBV6-5,-,CASSYSAENTEAFF,TGTGCCAGCAGTTACTCGGCAGAGAACACTGAAGCTTTCTTT
-,TRBJ2-1,TRBV5-4,few,CASSLGQGEQFF,TGTGCCAGCAGCTTGGGGCAGGGAGAGCAGTTCTTC
TRBD2,TRBJ2-5,TRBV27,-,CASDSVRRGEETQYF,TGTGCCAGCGATTCAGTCCGGCGGGGGGAAGAGACCCAGTACTTC
TRBD2,TRBJ2-3,TRBV5-1,-,CASRPLAVGTDTQYF,TGCGCCAGCAGACCACTAGCGGTGGGCACAGATACGCAGTATTTT
-,TRBJ2-7,TRBV19,-,CASSTERTTSQYF,TGTGCCAGTAGTACGGAGCGGACCACTTCCCAGTACTTC
-,TRBJ1-4,TRBV5-1,-,CASSLDVPSTNEKLFF,TGCGCCAGCAGCTTGGATGTCCCCTCAACTAATGAAAAACTGTTTTTT
TRBD1,TRBJ2-2,TRBV25-1,few,CASSRSGQFTGELFF,TGTGCCAGCAGTAGATCGGGACAGTTCACCGGGGAGCTGTTTTTT
-,TRBJ2-1,TRBV7-9,-,CASSPPRYNEQFF,TGTGCCAGCAGCCCCCCGCGGTACAATGAGCAGTTCTTC